This TCR beta chain was observed in a study of shared clonotypes between healthy human individuals. Method: immunoSEQ multiplex PCR; TCRdb's copy keeps in-frame clones and lacks some. Of 2 million to 2.5 million clones in the sample, approximately 96% were seen once. Trimming shortened V by 3 bases and J by 0 bases, and 8 bases separated the two germline ends. This CDR3 is built from 14 residues. Germline V gene sequence: CDR1 MNHEY, CDR2 SMNVEV (reference sequence). The sequenced sample consisted of naive CD4+ T cells sorted from blood. Specified subset: CD45RA+ positively selected. The gene calls are TRBV27 and TRBJ2-5; possible D gene TRBD2, 6 bases. The TCR comes from a man aged 18 to 35 in good health. The CDR3 loop reads CASSFAGYQETQYF. The DNA of the CDR3 is TGTGCCAGCAGTTTTGCGGGATACCAAGAGACCCAGTACTTC.